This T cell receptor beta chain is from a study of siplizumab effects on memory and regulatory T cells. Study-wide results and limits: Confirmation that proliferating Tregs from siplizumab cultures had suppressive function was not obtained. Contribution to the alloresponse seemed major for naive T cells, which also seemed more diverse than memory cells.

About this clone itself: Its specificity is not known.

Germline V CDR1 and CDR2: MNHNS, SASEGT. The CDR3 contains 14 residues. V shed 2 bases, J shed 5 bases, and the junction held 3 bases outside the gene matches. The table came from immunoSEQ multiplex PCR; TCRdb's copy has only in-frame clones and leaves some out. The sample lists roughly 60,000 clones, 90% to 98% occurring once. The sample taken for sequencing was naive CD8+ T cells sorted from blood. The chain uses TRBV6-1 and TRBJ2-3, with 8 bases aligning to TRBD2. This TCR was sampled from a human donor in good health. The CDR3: CASSEFGGGDTQYF. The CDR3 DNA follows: TGTGCCAGCAGTGAATTCGGGGGGGGAGATACGCAGTATTTT.